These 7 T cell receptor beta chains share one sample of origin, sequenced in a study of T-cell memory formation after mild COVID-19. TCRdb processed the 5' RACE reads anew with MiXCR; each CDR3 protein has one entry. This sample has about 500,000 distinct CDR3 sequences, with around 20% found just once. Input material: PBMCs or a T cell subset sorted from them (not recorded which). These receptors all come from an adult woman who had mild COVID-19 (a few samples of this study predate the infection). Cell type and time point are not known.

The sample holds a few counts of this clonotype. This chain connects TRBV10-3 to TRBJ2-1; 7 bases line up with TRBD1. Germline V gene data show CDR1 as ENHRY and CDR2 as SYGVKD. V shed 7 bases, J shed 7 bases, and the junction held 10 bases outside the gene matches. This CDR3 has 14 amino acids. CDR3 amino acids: CAITQTGTGNEQFF. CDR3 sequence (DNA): TGTGCCATCACTCAGACAGGGACGGGGAATGAGCAGTTCTTC.

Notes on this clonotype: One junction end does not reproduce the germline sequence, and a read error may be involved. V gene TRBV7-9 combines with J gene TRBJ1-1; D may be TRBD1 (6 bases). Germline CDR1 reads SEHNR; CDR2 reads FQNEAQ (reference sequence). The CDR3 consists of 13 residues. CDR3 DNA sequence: TGCGCCAGCAGCTGGGGAACAGGGCTTGAAGCTTTCTTT. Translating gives CASSWGTGLEAFF.

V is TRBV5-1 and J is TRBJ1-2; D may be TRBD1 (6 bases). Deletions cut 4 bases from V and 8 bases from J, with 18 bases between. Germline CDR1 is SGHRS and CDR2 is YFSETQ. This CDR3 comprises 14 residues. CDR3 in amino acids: CASSASTVTGGYTF. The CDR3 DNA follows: TGCGCCAGCAGCGCCTCGACAGTTACAGGGGGCTACACCTTC.

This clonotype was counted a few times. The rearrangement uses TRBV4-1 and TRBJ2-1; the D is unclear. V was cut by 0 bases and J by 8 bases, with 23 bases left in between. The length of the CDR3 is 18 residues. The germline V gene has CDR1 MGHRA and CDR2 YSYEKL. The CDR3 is CASSQDLRRHLGPDEQFF. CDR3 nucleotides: TGCGCCAGCAGCCAAGATTTACGCCGTCATCTGGGCCCAGATGAGCAGTTCTTC.

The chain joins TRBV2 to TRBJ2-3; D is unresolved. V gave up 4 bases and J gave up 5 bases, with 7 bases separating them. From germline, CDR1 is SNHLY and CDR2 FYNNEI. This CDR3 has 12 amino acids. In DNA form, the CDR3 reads TGTGCCAGCAGTGGCCACCTAGATACGCAGTATTTT. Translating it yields CASSGHLDTQYF. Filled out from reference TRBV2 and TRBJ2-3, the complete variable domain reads EPEVTQTPSHQVTQMGQEVILRCVPISNHLYFYWYRQILGQKVEFLVSFYNNEISEKSEIFDDQFSVERPDGSNFTLKIRSTKLEDSAMYFCASSGHLDTQYFGPGTRLTVL.

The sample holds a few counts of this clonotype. The CDR3 coding sequence is TGTGCCAGCAGCTTAGCGTTGAACAGGGGGTACCAAGAGACCCAGTACTTC. This gives the protein CASSLALNRGYQETQYF. The chain combines TRBV7-2 with TRBJ2-5; 8 bases are shared with TRBD1. The CDR3 consists of 17 residues. V lost 0 bases, J lost 0 bases, and 6 bases stayed unmatched. CDR1 is SGHTA and CDR2 is FQGNSA in the germline V gene.

In DNA form, the CDR3 reads TGTGCCAGCAGTTGGGGGGTTGCCAAGCCGGGAGAGCAGTACTTC. It codes for CASSWGVAKPGEQYF. The V call is TRBV6-5, the J call TRBJ2-7; TRBD2 might be the D (6 bases). Deletions cut 4 bases from V and 7 bases from J, with 20 bases between. Germline assignment: CDR1 MNHEY and CDR2 SVGAGI. This CDR3 is 15 amino acids long.